The following is a TCR beta chain sequence with its context. What it binds is unknown. The sample originates from a study of cytomegalovirus exposure and HLA in healthy donors. Study-wide points: Reports showed the classifier diagnosing cytomegalovirus status with high specificity and sensitivity. The listing of fewer than 200 TCR beta chains classed them as cytomegalovirus-associated. The majority of TCR sequences were rare, yet some public TCRs appeared in many donors.

Data came from immunoSEQ multiplex PCR; TCRdb stores just in-frame clones and leaves some out. The sample lists under 250,000 clones, roughly 89% occurring once. The trim removed 5 bases at V and 5 bases at J, leaving 12 bases unmatched. The CDR3 sequence is 16 residues long. Per the germline V gene, CDR1 is SEHNR and CDR2 is FQNEAQ (reference sequence). The chain recombines TRBV7-9 with TRBJ2-5, with 9 nucleotides matching TRBD1. The receptor comes from a man younger than 30 in good health and CMV-seronegative. Input material: PBMCs. The CDR3, as DNA: TGTGCCAGCAGCAAACAGGGGACAGGGTCTTCGGAGACCCAGTACTTC. This codes for CASSKQGTGSSETQYF.